This T cell receptor beta chain emerged from a study of CD8 T cells in Susac syndrome (dated by TCRdb to about 2019). Notes on the research overall: Repertoire sequencing was used to test whether CD8+ T cell activation and differentiation in Susac syndrome was antigen driven. What the work shows at the level of the full study, not this receptor alone: The number of individuals in the TCR sequencing and HLA analysis was recognized as being relatively small.

The CDR3 has 14 amino acids, counting the end cysteine and phenylalanine. The CDR3 DNA has 42 bases and is translated from base 1. The junction carries 9 bases between V and J, which are trimmed by 1 base and 3 bases respectively. The germline V gene provides CDR1 MGHRA and CDR2 YSYEKL. In regard to this clonotype: The antigen it recognizes is unknown. No base qualities exist here, and no much larger clone lies one base off it.

RNA was extracted using the RNeasy kit, and about 0.5 to 1 ug of the RNA was reverse transcribed with random hexamers. The immunoSEQ multiplex PCR assay, covering 54 Vbeta and 13 Jbeta segments, was used to amplify TCR beta CDR3 regions. To correct PCR amplification bias, a synthetic template baseline was used for both primer optimization and computational correction. The paper's data handling went like this. Reads were annotated to V, D and J genes according to IMGT and were analyzed with immunoSEQ Analyzer, with only productive sequences retained. Clonality was computed as one minus Shannon entropy normalized by log2 of the number of productive unique sequences. Public and private clones were assessed among the 100 most prevalent clones of each patient and control. Susac-specific clones were defined as absent from healthy and MS cohorts, 850 to 1,300 published viral clones and other ImmuneACCESS disease sequences. TCRdb took the public reads, trimmed them with fastp at Q25, ran MiXCR for clone calling and kept in-frame beta chains. Rows are combined by CDR3 protein, so each entry shows the most common genes and DNA. The V and J calls, along with clone size, are taken from TCRdb and not from the paper's own processing. This sample holds 71,000 or so distinct CDR3 sequences; over 90% were observed only once. The ten largest make up 0.09% to 0.13% of the sample.

High-throughput TCR beta sequencing profiled peripheral blood CD8+ and CD4+ T cells from healthy donors, Susac syndrome patients and multiple sclerosis patients. The multiple sclerosis controls were treatment-naive patients who had stable or active relapsing-remitting disease and met the revised McDonald criteria. Bulk CD8+ and CD4+ T cells were purified magnetically by negative isolation, whereas CD8+ TEMRA cells were enriched by FACS. Blood was collected in EDTA tubes and processed within 24 hours, with PBMCs isolated through density gradient centrifugation. PBMCs intended for TCR sequencing were cryopreserved in liquid nitrogen and were subsequently thawed in a 37 degrees C water bath. The sorted or isolated CD4+, CD8+ and CD8+ TEMRA cells had a purity of 90% or higher.

The source of this sequence is a human donor with multiple sclerosis. Rearrangement joined TRBV4-1 to TRBJ2-5; the D gene is perhaps TRBD1, on 6 matching bases. Sequenced: CD4+ T cells from PBMCs. The CDR3 protein: CASSQVGGKETQYF. The nucleotide sequence reads TGCGCCAGCAGCCAAGTTGGGGGCAAAGAGACCCAGTACTTC.